This T cell receptor (beta chain) was retrieved from a study of patients and donors after allogeneic stem cell transplantation. The CDR3 is 15 residues long. Trimming stripped 4 bases from V and 1 base from J, with 8 bases between. CDR1 SNHLY and CDR2 FYNNEI come from the germline V gene. This clonotype was found a few times. One entry per CDR3 protein, called by TCRdb with MiXCR from the RT-PCR reads. The table records approximately 27,000 distinct CDR3 sequences, 7% to 8.5% of them present only once. This chain links TRBV2 with TRBJ2-6; D is ambiguous. The sequenced material came from blood, either unsorted or a sorted T cell fraction (not recorded which). The receptor's source is a human donor who was either an allogeneic HSCT recipient or a stem cell or donor lymphocyte infusion donor (not recorded which). It is not recorded whose cells these are; they may come from a transplant donor. The chain's CDR3 is CASSATRSGANVLTF. The CDR3 bases are TGTGCCAGCAGTGCGACAAGATCTGGGGCCAACGTCCTGACTTTC.